This T cell receptor (beta chain) was profiled in a study of T cell responses to AZD1222 COVID-19 vaccine. General observations from the study: Donors were largely white British and mainly female; clonal diversity was possibly underestimated. Within unmutated variant regions lay the reported targets of nearly half of spike-specific TCRs.

On this clone itself: The antigen remains unidentified.

Clones were sequenced by immunoSEQ multiplex PCR, and TCRdb holds only the in-frame ones, with some missing. The repertoire holds more than 150,000 clones, with about nine tenths as singletons. This specimen was peripheral blood, taken on day 0 of MenACWY control vaccination. This TCR was recovered from an adult in good health.

The CDR3 region is CASSLDVSGANTEAFF. The DNA of the CDR3 is TGTGCCAGCAGCTTAGATGTGTCAGGGGCGAACACTGAAGCTTTCTTT. V usage is TRBV7-2 and J usage is TRBJ1-1, with D possibly matching TRBD1 (6 bases). The germline V gene encodes CDR1 SGHTA and CDR2 FQGNSA. The CDR3 totals 16 residues. The V end lost 1 base, the J end lost 1 base, and 13 bases lay between the germline ends.